Only a few counts were recorded for the clone carrying this T cell receptor (beta chain). This record comes from a study of T-cell reconstitution after alpha-beta-depleted transplantation in children. Germline values: CDR1 SGDLS, CDR2 YYNGEE. This CDR3 has 15 amino acids. Trimming shortened V by 0 bases and J by 4 bases, and 8 bases separated the two germline ends. A TCRbeta library incorporating unique molecular identifiers was prepared. A single record per CDR3 protein comes from TCRdb applying MiXCR to the PCR reads. The data contain approximately 520,000 distinct CDR3 sequences, about 10% of them seen just once; the ten biggest clones take up approximately 15%.

The rearrangement joins TRBV9 to TRBJ2-6; D remains ambiguous. The sequence came from a female patient aged 2-9 years who had a stem cell transplant for aplastic anemia, so the T cells may come from the graft donor. Sequenced material: PBMCs, mostly from graft donor cells, taken 180 days after TCRalphabeta/CD19-depleted stem cell transplant. CDR3 nucleotide sequence: TGTGCCAGCAGCGTAGCAGGCCCCGGGGCCAACGTCCTGACTTTC. Protein: CASSVAGPGANVLTF.